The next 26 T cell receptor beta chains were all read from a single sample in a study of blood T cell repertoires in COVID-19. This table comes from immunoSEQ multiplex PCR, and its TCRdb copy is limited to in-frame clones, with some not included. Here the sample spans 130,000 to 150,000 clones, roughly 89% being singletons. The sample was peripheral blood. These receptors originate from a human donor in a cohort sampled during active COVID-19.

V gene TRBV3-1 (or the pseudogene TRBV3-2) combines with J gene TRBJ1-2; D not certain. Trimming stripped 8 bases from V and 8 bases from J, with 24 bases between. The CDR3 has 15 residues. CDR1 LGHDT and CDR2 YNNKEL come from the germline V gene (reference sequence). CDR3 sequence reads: CASGPFPRGPKGYTF. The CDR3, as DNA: TGTGCCAGCGGGCCTTTTCCCCGCGGGCCGAAAGGCTACACCTTC.

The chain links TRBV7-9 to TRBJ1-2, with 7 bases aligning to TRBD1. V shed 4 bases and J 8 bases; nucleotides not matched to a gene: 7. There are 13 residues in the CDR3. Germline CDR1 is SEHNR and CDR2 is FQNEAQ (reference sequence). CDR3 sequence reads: CASSSLDRVGYTF. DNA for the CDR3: TGTGCCAGCAGCTCGCTCGACAGGGTCGGCTACACCTTC.

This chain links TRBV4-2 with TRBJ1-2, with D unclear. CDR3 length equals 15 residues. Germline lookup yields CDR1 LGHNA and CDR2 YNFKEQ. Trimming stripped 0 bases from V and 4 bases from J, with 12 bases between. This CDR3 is CASSQEREGLYGYTF. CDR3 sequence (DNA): TGTGCCAGCAGCCAAGAAAGAGAGGGTCTCTATGGCTACACCTTC.

The CDR3: CASSVSIGTPDTQYF. The CDR3 DNA is TGTGCCAGCAGTGTCTCCATAGGGACACCAGATACGCAGTATTTT. V is TRBV25-1 and J is TRBJ2-3; tentatively, D is TRBD1 (6 bases). From germline, CDR1 is MGHDK and CDR2 SYGVNS. The CDR3 is made up of 15 amino acids. Trimming left V 4 bases short and J 4 bases short, with 15 bases between.

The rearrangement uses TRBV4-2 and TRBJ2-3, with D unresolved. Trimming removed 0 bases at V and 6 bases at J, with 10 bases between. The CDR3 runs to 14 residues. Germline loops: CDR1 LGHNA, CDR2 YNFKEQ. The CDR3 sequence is CASSQDPRPDTQYF. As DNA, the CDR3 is TGTGCCAGCAGCCAAGACCCGCGCCCCGATACGCAGTATTTT.

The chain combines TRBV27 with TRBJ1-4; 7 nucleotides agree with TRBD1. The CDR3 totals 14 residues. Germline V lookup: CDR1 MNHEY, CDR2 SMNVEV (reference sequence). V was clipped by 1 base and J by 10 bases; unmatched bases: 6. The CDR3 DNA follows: TGTGCCAGCAGTTTATTCCAGGGGGGCGTAAAACTGTTTTTT. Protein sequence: CASSLFQGGVKLFF.

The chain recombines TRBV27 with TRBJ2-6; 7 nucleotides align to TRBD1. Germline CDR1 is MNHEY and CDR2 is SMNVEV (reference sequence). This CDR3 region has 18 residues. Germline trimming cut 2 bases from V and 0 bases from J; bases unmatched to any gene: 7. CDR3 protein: CASSLKGARYSGANVLTF. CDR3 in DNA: TGTGCCAGCAGTTTAAAGGGGGCGCGCTACTCTGGGGCCAACGTCCTGACTTTC.

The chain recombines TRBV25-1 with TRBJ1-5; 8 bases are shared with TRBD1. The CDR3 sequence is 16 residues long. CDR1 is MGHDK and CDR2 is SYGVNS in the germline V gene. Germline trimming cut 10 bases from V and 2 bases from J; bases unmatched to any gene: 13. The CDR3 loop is CATPRPDRGGNQPQHF. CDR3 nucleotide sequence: TGTGCCACCCCCCGGCCCGACAGGGGAGGCAATCAGCCCCAGCATTTT.

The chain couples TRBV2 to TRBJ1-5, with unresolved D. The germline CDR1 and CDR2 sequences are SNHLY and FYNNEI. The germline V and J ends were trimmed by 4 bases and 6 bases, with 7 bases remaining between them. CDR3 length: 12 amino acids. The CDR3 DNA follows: TGTGCCAGCAGTGTAGAGGGTCAGCCCCAGCATTTT. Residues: CASSVEGQPQHF.

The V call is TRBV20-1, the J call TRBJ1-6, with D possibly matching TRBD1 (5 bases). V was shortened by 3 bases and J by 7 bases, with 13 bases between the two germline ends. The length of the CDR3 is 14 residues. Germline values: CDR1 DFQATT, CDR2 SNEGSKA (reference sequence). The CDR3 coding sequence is TGCAGTGCTAGTCAAGGGCGGGGGAATTCACCCCTCCACTTT. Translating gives CSASQGRGNSPLHF.

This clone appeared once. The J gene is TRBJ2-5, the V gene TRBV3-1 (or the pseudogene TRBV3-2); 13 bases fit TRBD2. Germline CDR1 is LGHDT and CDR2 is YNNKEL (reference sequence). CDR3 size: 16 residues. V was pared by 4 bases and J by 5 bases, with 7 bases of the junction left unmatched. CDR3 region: CASSLGTSGVRETQYF. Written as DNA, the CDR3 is TGTGCCAGCAGCCTTGGGACTAGCGGGGTCCGCGAGACCCAGTACTTC.

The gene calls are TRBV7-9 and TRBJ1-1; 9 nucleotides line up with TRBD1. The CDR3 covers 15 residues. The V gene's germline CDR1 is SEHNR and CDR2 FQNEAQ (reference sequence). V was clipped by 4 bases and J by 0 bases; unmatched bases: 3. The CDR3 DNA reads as TGTGCCAGCAGCTCACGACAGGGGGTGAACACTGAAGCTTTCTTT. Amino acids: CASSSRQGVNTEAFF.

The CDR3 region is CASSQDRGGLAGSTDTQYF. The DNA for the CDR3 is TGTGCCAGCAGCCAAGACAGGGGAGGACTAGCGGGGAGCACAGATACGCAGTATTTT. The rearrangement uses TRBV4-2 and TRBJ2-3, with TRBD2 matching over 12 bases. The ends lost 0 bases at V and 0 bases at J; junction bases unmatched: 7. Germline CDR1 and CDR2: LGHNA and YNFKEQ. The CDR3 is 19 amino acids.

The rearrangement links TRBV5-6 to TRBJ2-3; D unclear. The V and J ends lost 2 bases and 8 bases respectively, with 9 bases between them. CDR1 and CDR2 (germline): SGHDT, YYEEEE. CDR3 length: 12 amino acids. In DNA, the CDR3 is TGTGCCAGCAGCTTAGTACGGAGTACGCAGTATTTT. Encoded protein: CASSLVRSTQYF.

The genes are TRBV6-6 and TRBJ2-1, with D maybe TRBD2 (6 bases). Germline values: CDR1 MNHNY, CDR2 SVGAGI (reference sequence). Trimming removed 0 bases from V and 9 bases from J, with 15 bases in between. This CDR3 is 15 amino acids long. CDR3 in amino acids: CASSYSRRGEGEQFF. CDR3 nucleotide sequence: TGTGCCAGCAGTTACTCCCGGCGGGGCGAGGGTGAGCAGTTCTTC.

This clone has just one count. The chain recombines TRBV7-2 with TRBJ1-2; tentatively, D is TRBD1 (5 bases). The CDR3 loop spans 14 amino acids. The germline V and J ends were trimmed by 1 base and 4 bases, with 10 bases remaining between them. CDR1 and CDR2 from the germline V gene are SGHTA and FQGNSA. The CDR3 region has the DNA TGTGCCAGCAGCTTAGGACAGCTACTCTATGGCTACACCTTC. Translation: CASSLGQLLYGYTF.

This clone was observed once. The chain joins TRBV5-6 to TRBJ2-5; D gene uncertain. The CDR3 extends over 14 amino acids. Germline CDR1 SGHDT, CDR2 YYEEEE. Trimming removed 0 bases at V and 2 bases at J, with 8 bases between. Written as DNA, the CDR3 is TGTGCCAGCAGCTTGGGGTCGGGTCAAGAGACCCAGTACTTC. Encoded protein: CASSLGSGQETQYF.

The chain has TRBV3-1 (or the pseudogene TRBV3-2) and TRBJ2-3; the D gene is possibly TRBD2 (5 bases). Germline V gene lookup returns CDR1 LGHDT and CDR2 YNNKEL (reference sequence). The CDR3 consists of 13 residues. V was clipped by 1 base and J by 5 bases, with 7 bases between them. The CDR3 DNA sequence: TGTGCCAGCAGCCAAGTCGGAGGAGATACGCAGTATTTT. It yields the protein CASSQVGGDTQYF.

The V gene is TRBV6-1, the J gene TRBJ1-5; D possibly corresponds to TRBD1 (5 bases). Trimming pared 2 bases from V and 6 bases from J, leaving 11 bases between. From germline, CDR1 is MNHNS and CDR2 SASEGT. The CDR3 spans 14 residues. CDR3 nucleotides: TGTGCCAGCAGTGAATCGGGGGGGTTTCAGCCCCAGCATTTT. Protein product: CASSESGGFQPQHF.

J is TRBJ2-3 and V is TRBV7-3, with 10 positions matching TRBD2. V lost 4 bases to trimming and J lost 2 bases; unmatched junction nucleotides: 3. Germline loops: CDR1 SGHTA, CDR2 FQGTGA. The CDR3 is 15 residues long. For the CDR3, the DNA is TGTGCCAGCAGCTCCAGCGGGGGGGCCACAGATACGCAGTATTTT. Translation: CASSSSGGATDTQYF.

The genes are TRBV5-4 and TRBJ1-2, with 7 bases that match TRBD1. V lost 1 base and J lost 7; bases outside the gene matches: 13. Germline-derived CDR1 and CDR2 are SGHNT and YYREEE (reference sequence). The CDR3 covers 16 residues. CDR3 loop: CASSLPSTGTPRGYTF. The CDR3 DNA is TGTGCCAGCAGCTTGCCCTCGACAGGGACCCCCCGTGGCTACACCTTC.

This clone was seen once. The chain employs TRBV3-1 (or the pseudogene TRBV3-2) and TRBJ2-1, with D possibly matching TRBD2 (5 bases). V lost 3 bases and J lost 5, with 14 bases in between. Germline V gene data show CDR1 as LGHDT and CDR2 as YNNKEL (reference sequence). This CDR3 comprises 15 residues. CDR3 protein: CASSQTGKRDNEQFF. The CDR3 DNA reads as TGTGCCAGCAGCCAGACCGGGAAGAGGGACAATGAGCAGTTCTTC.

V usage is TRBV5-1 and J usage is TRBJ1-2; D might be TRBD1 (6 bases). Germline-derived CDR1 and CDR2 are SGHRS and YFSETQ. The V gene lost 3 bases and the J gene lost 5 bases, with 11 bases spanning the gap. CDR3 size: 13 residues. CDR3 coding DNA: TGCGCCAGCAGCTCAGGGGCGGCGTATGGCTACACCTTC. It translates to CASSSGAAYGYTF.

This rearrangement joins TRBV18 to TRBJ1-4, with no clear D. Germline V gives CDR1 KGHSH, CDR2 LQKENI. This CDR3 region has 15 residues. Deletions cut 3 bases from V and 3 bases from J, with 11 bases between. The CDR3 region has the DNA TGTGCCAGCTCACCCTCCTGGGAGGCTAATGAAAAACTGTTTTTT. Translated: CASSPSWEANEKLFF.

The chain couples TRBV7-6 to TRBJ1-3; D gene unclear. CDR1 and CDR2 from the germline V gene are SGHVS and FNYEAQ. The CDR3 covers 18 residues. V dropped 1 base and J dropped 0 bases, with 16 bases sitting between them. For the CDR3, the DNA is TGTGCCAGCAGCTTAGGGGGAGGAGGACGGCGCTCTGGAAACACCATATATTTT. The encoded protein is CASSLGGGGRRSGNTIYF.

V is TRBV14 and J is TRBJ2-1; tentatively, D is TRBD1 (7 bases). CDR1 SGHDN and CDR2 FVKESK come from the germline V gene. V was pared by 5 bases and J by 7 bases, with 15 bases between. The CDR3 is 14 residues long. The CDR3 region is CASSWTTGRNEQFF. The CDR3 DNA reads TGTGCCAGCAGCTGGACGACAGGGAGGAATGAGCAGTTCTTC.